Listed below are T cell receptor beta chains from one sample, sequenced in a study of OX40 agonist ivuxolimab in advanced cancers. The data were produced by immunoSEQ multiplex PCR, yet TCRdb's version contains in-frame clones alone and is incomplete. The repertoire holds around 80,000 clones, with around 86% as singletons. This specimen consisted of CD4+ or CD8+ T cells sorted from blood, obtained in a trial of the OX40 agonist ivuxolimab. The receptors were gathered from an adult with an advanced solid tumor such as melanoma, head and neck, liver or kidney cancer. Both conserved end residues are part of each CDR3. The order of the fields is D gene, V gene, clone size, J gene, CDR3 protein, CDR3 DNA. A D gene is named only where the DNA matches it firmly. Clone size is given for some rows only: seen once, a few or many times, or a class if the clone is expanded.

TRBD1,TRBV18,NA,TRBJ1-2,CASSPEQGLGGYTF,TGTGCCAGCTCACCTGAACAGGGGTTGGGTGGCTACACCTTC
TRBD1,TRBV5-4,NA,TRBJ2-1,CASSYRQGDYNEQFF,TGTGCCAGCAGCTACCGACAGGGGGACTACAATGAGCAGTTCTTC
NA,TRBV6-5,NA,TRBJ2-7,CASSEGYEQYF,TGTGCCAGCAGTGAAGGGTACGAGCAGTACTTC
TRBD2,TRBV7-9,NA,TRBJ2-5,CASSPRTSLETQYF,TGTGCCAGCAGCCCCCGGACTAGCTTGGAGACCCAGTACTTC
NA,TRBV5-1,NA,TRBJ1-3,CASSLDSNGPNTIYF,TGCGCCAGCAGCCTGGACTCGAACGGGCCAAACACCATATATTTT
NA,TRBV27,few,TRBJ1-1,CASSLSKGHTEAFF,TGTGCCAGCAGTTTAAGTAAGGGTCACACTGAAGCTTTCTTT
TRBD1,TRBV19,NA,TRBJ1-2,CASSRRQGNDGYTF,TGTGCCAGTAGTAGGCGACAGGGGAACGATGGCTACACCTTC
NA,TRBV18,NA,TRBJ2-3,CASSTGGAADTQYF,TGTGCCAGCTCCACCGGGGGAGCGGCAGATACGCAGTATTTT
NA,TRBV2,NA,TRBJ2-1,CASSPAGPYNEQFF,TGTGCCAGCAGTCCCGCGGGCCCCTACAATGAGCAGTTCTTC
NA,TRBV18,NA,TRBJ1-1,CASSPLWGEANTEAFF,TGTGCCAGCTCACCACTTTGGGGAGAGGCGAACACTGAAGCTTTCTTT
NA,TRBV11-2,NA,TRBJ2-7,CASSSTRDAYEQYF,TGTGCCAGCAGCTCCACTAGAGACGCCTACGAGCAGTACTTC
NA,TRBV7-6,NA,TRBJ1-2,CASSLESGYGYTF,TGTGCCAGCAGCTTAGAGTCCGGCTATGGCTACACCTTC
NA,TRBV14,NA,TRBJ1-1,CASSQETRHTEAFF,TGTGCCAGCAGCCAAGAAACAAGACACACTGAAGCTTTCTTT
NA,TRBV5-1,few,TRBJ1-1,CASSVGGNTEAFF,TGCGCCAGCAGCGTCGGGGGCAACACTGAAGCTTTCTTT
NA,TRBV27,NA,TRBJ2-5,CASSPRGTNPRETQYF,TGTGCCAGCAGTCCCCGGGGGACGAATCCTAGGGAGACCCAGTACTTC
NA,TRBV9,NA,TRBJ2-7,CASSVGGQSYEQYF,TGTGCCAGCAGCGTAGGGGGGCAGTCCTACGAGCAGTACTTC
NA,TRBV27,NA,TRBJ2-1,CASSFGSQVWTEQFF,TGTGCCAGCAGTTTTGGCTCACAGGTGTGGACTGAGCAGTTCTTC
NA,TRBV27,few,TRBJ1-6,CASSLSDSYNSPLHF,TGTGCCAGCAGTTTATCTGACAGCTATAATTCACCCCTCCACTTT
NA,TRBV7-7,NA,TRBJ2-1,CASSLSGDNEQFF,TGTGCCAGCAGCTTATCAGGGGACAATGAGCAGTTCTTC
NA,TRBV5-4,NA,TRBJ2-2,CASIEGSFQPGELFF,TGTGCCAGCATTGAAGGATCGTTTCAACCCGGGGAGCTGTTTTTT
NA,TRBV7-8,NA,TRBJ1-1,CASSPLGVEAFF,TGTGCCAGCAGCCCGCTCGGAGTTGAAGCTTTCTTT
TRBD2,TRBV6-6,NA,TRBJ2-1,CATATGGRSNEQFF,TGTGCCACAGCGACGGGCGGGAGGAGCAATGAGCAGTTCTTC
NA,TRBV7-8,NA,TRBJ1-1,CASSPRTVNTEAFF,TGTGCCAGCAGCCCGCGGACGGTGAACACTGAAGCTTTCTTT
NA,TRBV5-8,NA,TRBJ2-1,CASSAQSSHRDEQFF,TGTGCCAGCAGCGCACAGAGCTCCCACAGGGATGAGCAGTTCTTC
NA,TRBV29-1,NA,TRBJ2-2,CSVEDWNTGELFF,TGCAGCGTTGAAGATTGGAACACCGGGGAGCTGTTTTTT
NA,TRBV4-2,NA,TRBJ1-2,CASSQEKGGGYGYTF,TGTGCCAGCAGCCAAGAAAAGGGAGGGGGCTATGGCTACACCTTC
NA,TRBV4-3,NA,TRBJ1-2,CASSQFIFGGGLNGGYTF,TGCGCCAGCAGCCAATTTATTTTTGGTGGGGGCCTCAATGGGGGCTACACCTTC
NA,TRBV5-1,once,TRBJ2-7,CASSLADLDEQYF,TGCGCCAGCAGCTTAGCTGACCTGGACGAGCAGTACTTC
NA,TRBV18,NA,TRBJ1-2,CASSPRQENYGYTF,TGTGCCAGCTCACCTAGACAGGAAAACTATGGCTACACCTTC
TRBD2,TRBV5-1,NA,TRBJ2-7,CASSTGLAASYEQYF,TGCGCCAGCAGCACCGGACTAGCGGCCTCCTACGAGCAGTACTTC
TRBD1,TRBV4-3,NA,TRBJ1-1,CASSFRTGGAEAFF,TGCGCCAGCAGCTTCCGAACAGGGGGCGCGGAAGCTTTCTTT
TRBD2,TRBV5-8,NA,TRBJ2-3,CASSLARRGGQGDTQYF,TGTGCCAGCAGCTTGGCCAGGCGGGGGGGCCAGGGAGATACGCAGTATTTT
TRBD1,TRBV30,NA,TRBJ1-2,CAWSVPGQGLGYTF,TGTGCCTGGAGTGTTCCGGGACAGGGCCTCGGCTACACCTTC
TRBD1,TRBV7-9,NA,TRBJ1-3,CASSFGTGPGNTIYF,TGTGCCAGCAGTTTTGGGACAGGGCCTGGAAACACCATATATTTT
TRBD2,TRBV5-1,NA,TRBJ2-5,CASKGLVHQETQYF,TGCGCCAGCAAGGGACTAGTCCACCAAGAGACCCAGTACTTC
NA,TRBV11-2,once,TRBJ1-6,CASSLRDTLSNSPLHF,TGTGCCAGCAGCTTAAGGGACACGCTAAGCAATTCACCCCTCCACTTT
NA,TRBV6-5,NA,TRBJ2-7,CASNEILGEQYF,TGTGCCAGCAACGAGATCCTAGGCGAGCAGTACTTC
NA,TRBV7-2,once,TRBJ2-7,CASSSPRGNEQYF,TGTGCCAGCAGCTCACCTAGGGGTAACGAGCAGTACTTC
NA,TRBV21-1,NA,TRBJ1-5,CASRTDTRGANNYGNQPQHF,TGTGCCAGCCGAACCGATACCCGGGGGGCCAATAACTATGGCAATCAGCCCCAGCATTTT
NA,TRBV19,NA,TRBJ2-3,CASTDRTDTQYF,TGTGCCAGTACCGACAGAACAGATACGCAGTATTTT
NA,TRBV25-1,NA,TRBJ2-1,CASSGGLTYNEQFF,TGTGCCAGCAGTGGTGGGTTGACCTACAATGAGCAGTTCTTC
NA,TRBV11-2,few,TRBJ2-3,CASSLESGVGTDTQYF,TGTGCCAGCAGCTTAGAGAGTGGAGTTGGCACAGATACGCAGTATTTT
TRBD1,TRBV5-5,NA,TRBJ2-5,CASSSWTAGGEETQYF,TGTGCCAGCAGCTCTTGGACGGCAGGGGGCGAGGAGACCCAGTACTTC
NA,TRBV6-1,NA,TRBJ2-7,CASSETQRGKQYF,TGTGCCAGCAGTGAAACCCAAAGGGGGAAGCAGTACTTC
TRBD2,TRBV13,NA,TRBJ2-3,CASSLLAGRTQYF,TGTGCCAGCAGCTTACTAGCGGGGCGTACGCAGTATTTT
NA,TRBV7-2,NA,TRBJ1-4,CASSTQVGANEKLFF,TGTGCCAGCAGCACCCAGGTTGGGGCTAATGAAAAACTGTTTTTT
NA,TRBV7-2,NA,TRBJ1-3,CASSPIRPNSGNTIYF,TGTGCCAGCAGCCCCATTCGGCCCAACTCTGGAAACACCATATATTTT
NA,TRBV11-2,NA,TRBJ1-6,CASSLRARNSPLHF,TGTGCCAGCAGCTTAAGGGCCCGTAATTCACCCCTCCACTTT
TRBD1,TRBV5-6,NA,TRBJ2-7,CASSLSRDSPYEQYF,TGTGCCAGCAGCTTGTCAAGGGACAGCCCCTACGAGCAGTACTTC
TRBD1,TRBV18,NA,TRBJ2-2,CASSPTGQGNTGELFF,TGTGCCAGCTCACCTACAGGACAGGGAAACACCGGGGAGCTGTTTTTT
NA,TRBV6-5,NA,TRBJ1-5,CASSYSGGYQPQHF,TGTGCCAGCAGTTACTCGGGGGGGTATCAGCCCCAGCATTTT
NA,TRBV21-1,NA,TRBJ1-5,CASSKVACREGNQPQHF,TGTGCCAGCAGCAAAGTGGCTTGCAGGGAAGGCAATCAGCCCCAGCATTTT
TRBD1,TRBV19,NA,TRBJ2-7,CASRTGGTGAYEQYF,TGTGCCAGTAGAACAGGGGGGACAGGGGCCTACGAGCAGTACTTC